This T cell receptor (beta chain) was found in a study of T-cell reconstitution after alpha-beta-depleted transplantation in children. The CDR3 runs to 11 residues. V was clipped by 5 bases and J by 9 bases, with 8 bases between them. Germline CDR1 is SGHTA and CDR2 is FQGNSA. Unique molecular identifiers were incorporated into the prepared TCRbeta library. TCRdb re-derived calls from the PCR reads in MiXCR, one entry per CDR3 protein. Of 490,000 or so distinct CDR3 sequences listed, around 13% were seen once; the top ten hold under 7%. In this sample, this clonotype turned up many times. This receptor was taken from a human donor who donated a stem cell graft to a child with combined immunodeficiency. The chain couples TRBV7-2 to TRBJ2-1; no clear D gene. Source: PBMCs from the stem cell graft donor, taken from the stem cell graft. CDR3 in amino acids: CASSQASEQFF. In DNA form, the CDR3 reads TGTGCCAGCAGCCAAGCCTCTGAGCAGTTCTTC.